These 10 T cell receptor beta chains came from one sample sequenced in a study of vaccination effects on CD4 cells after COVID-19. Which antigens these TCRs recognize remains unknown. TCRdb keeps only in-frame clones here, not all; method: immunoSEQ multiplex PCR. Here the sample spans 9,000 or so clones, roughly 80% being singletons. When around 9 days of culture had elapsed, CD4+ T cells were isolated. Each participant was administered two doses of either the BNT162b2 or the mRNA-1273 vaccine. Sequenced here: CD4+ T cells from PBMCs cultured without peptide, sampled after COVID-19 vaccination. The source of these receptors is a human donor who received a COVID-19 vaccine.

The chain has TRBV7-9 and TRBJ1-1; D may be TRBD1 (5 bases). Between the trimmed V and J ends, which lost 1 base and 8 bases, there was a span of 14 bases. This CDR3 spans 14 amino acids. The germline CDR1 and CDR2 sequences are SEHNR and FQNEAQ (reference sequence). CDR3 amino acids: CASSLGQGGGEAFF. CDR3 DNA: TGTGCCAGCAGCTTAGGTCAGGGAGGTGGCGAAGCTTTCTTT.

This clone was seen a single time. The rearrangement uses TRBV5-4 and TRBJ1-1; D may be TRBD1 (5 bases). CDR1 and CDR2 from the germline V gene are SGHNT and YYREEE (reference sequence). CDR3 length equals 13 residues. V gave up 7 bases and J gave up 0 bases, with 10 bases separating them. CDR3 coding DNA: TGTGCCAGCTCGGGGGAGCTGAACACTGAAGCTTTCTTT. This sequence encodes CASSGELNTEAFF.

The chain couples TRBV29-1 to TRBJ1-2; D perhaps matches TRBD1 (5 bases). Trimming cost V 7 bases and J 7 bases, with 13 bases left between them. Germline CDR1 SQVTM, CDR2 ANQGSEA. The CDR3 consists of 11 residues. The DNA of the CDR3 is TGCAGCGGGACGGGGCCGGCTGGCTACACCTTC. Amino acids: CSGTGPAGYTF.

The CDR3 sequence: CASRAGSSYEQYF. The CDR3 DNA follows: TGTGCCAGCAGGGCCGGGTCTTCCTACGAGCAGTACTTC. This chain connects TRBV28 to TRBJ2-7; D unresolved. There are 13 residues in the CDR3. CDR1 is MDHEN, CDR2 SYDVKM, per germline. V shed 6 bases and J shed 1 base, with 10 bases lying between them.

The rearrangement uses TRBV3-1 (or the pseudogene TRBV3-2) and TRBJ1-2; the match to TRBD1 covers 10 bases. This CDR3 spans 16 amino acids. Germline V lookup: CDR1 LGHDT, CDR2 YNNKEL (reference sequence). J gave up 8 bases and V 5 bases, and 14 bases lay outside the gene matches. CDR3 region: CASSNRDRGWGRGYTF. The CDR3 DNA reads TGTGCCAGCAGCAACCGGGACAGGGGTTGGGGTAGAGGCTACACCTTC.

V is TRBV5-1 and J is TRBJ2-1, with 12 bases identical to TRBD1. The CDR3 length is 15 residues. The V segment lost 2 bases and the J segment 8 bases; nucleotides outside the gene matches: 5. Germline V lookup: CDR1 SGHRS, CDR2 YFSETQ. CDR3 nucleotide sequence: TGCGCCAGCAGCTTCGGGACAGGGGGCGCGGATGAGCAGTTCTTC. Protein product: CASSFGTGGADEQFF. Full variable domain (rest looked up from reference TRBV5-1 and TRBJ2-1): KAGVTQTPRYLIKTRGQQVTLSCSPISGHRSVSWYQQTPGQGLQFLFEYFSETQRNKGNFPGRFSGRQFSNSRSEMNVSTLELGDSALYLCASSFGTGGADEQFFGPGTRLTVL.

The CDR3 loop reads CASSLVSGGGGNGYTF. CDR3 nucleotide sequence: TGTGCCAGCAGTTTAGTTTCTGGGGGTGGAGGGAATGGCTACACCTTC. The genes are TRBV27 and TRBJ1-2; D is possibly TRBD1 (5 bases). This CDR3 spans 16 amino acids. Trimming stripped 2 bases from V and 6 bases from J, with 19 bases between. Germline V gene lookup returns CDR1 MNHEY and CDR2 SMNVEV (reference sequence).

The J gene is TRBJ2-2, the V gene TRBV5-6; 8 bases agree with TRBD1. J was trimmed by 6 bases and V by 4 bases; bases with no gene match: 20. CDR3 length: 19 residues. Germline V gene lookup returns CDR1 SGHDT and CDR2 YYEEEE. The CDR3 spells CASSLIIPRGRVKAGELFF. In DNA form, the CDR3 reads TGTGCCAGCAGCCTAATAATCCCCAGGGGGCGCGTCAAGGCCGGGGAGCTGTTTTTT.

This clone was seen only a few times. This chain joins TRBV7-9 and TRBJ2-5; TRBD1 agrees at 9 bases. The CDR3 is 17 residues long. The V and J ends lost 5 bases and 2 bases, in that order; junction bases with no gene match: 12. CDR1 and CDR2 from the germline V gene are SEHNR and FQNEAQ (reference sequence). CDR3: CASSLAGTGWGQETQYF. The CDR3 DNA reads TGTGCCAGCAGCCTGGCGGGGACAGGGTGGGGGCAAGAGACCCAGTACTTC.

The J gene is TRBJ1-1, the V gene TRBV19; D gene unclear. CDR3 length: 13 residues. V was trimmed by 9 bases and J by 3 bases, leaving 14 bases between them. Germline V CDR1 and CDR2: LNHDA, SQIVND (reference sequence). For the CDR3, the DNA is TGTGCCAGCCGTGACACGCTGGACACTGAAGCTTTCTTT. Its translation: CASRDTLDTEAFF.